This T cell receptor (beta chain) is from a study of blood T cell repertoires in COVID-19. Background on the study: The origin of the acute and convalescent COVID-19 samples was the United States, Italy and Spain.

Under the authors' procedure: Nucleated cell number was recorded as an estimate derived from reference gene primer amplification. Libraries were prepared by immunoSEQ multiplex PCR; TCRdb keeps only in-frame clonotypes and omits some of them. The DNA was the basis for D and trimming; V, J and clone size are from that table. This sample carries tens of thousands of clones, 70% to 90% of them seen once, and the ten largest clones take about 4.3%. This CDR3 has 18 amino acids. Germline assignment: CDR1 SGHRS and CDR2 YFSETQ. V lost 3 bases and J 5 bases, leaving 25 bases between the germline ends. J is TRBJ2-3 and V is TRBV5-1; D might be TRBD2 (6 bases). The sequence was collected from a man aged 60 to 75 with acute or convalescent COVID-19. Sequencing was carried out using peripheral blood. CDR3 nucleotides: TGCGCCAGCAGCTCGGGAGTTTCACCCGGGGATGGGGGAGATACGCAGTATTTT. This sequence encodes CASSSGVSPGDGGDTQYF.